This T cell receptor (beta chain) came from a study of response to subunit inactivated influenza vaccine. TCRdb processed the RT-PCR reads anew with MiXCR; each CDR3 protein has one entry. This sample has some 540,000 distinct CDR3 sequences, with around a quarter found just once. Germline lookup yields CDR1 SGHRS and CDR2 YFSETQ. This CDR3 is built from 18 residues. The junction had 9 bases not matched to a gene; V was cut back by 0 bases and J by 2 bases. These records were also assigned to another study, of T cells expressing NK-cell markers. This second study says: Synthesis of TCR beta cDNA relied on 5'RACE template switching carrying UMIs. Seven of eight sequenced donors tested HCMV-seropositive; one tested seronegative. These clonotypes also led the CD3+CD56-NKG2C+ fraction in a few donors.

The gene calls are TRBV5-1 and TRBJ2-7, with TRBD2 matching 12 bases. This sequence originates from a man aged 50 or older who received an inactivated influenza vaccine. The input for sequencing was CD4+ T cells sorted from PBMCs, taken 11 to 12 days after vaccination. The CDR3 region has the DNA TGCGCCAGCAGCTTGGGATTGCGGACTAGCGGGACAACCTACGAGCAGTACTTC. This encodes CASSLGLRTSGTTYEQYF.